The rows below give T cell receptor beta chains drawn from one sample of a study of T cell responses to AZD1222 COVID-19 vaccine. Profiled with immunoSEQ multiplex PCR; TCRdb holds only in-frame clones, not every one. This sample has about 200,000 clones, with about 92% found just once. The sample in question was peripheral blood, obtained on day 0 of MenACWY control vaccination. The receptors were gathered from an adult in good health. Each CDR3 is given with its conserved first and last residue. D genes are given only for firm matches. Size is stated for part of the rows, as once, few or many counts, or as a class when the clone is expanded.

clone_size,j_call,v_call,d_call,cdr3_aa,cdr3_nt
NA,TRBJ1-1,TRBV7-3,NA,CASSLGRRNTEAFF,TGTGCCAGCAGCCTCGGACGGAGAAACACTGAAGCTTTCTTT
NA,TRBJ1-1,TRBV6-5,NA,CASSYSNRREAFF,TGTGCCAGCAGTTACTCGAATCGCAGGGAAGCTTTCTTT
NA,TRBJ1-2,TRBV6-5,NA,CASSSFGSANYGYTF,TGTGCCAGCAGTTCGTTTGGATCCGCTAACTATGGCTACACCTTC
NA,TRBJ1-3,TRBV4-1,NA,CASSQVLSGNTIYF,TGCGCCAGCAGCCAGGTCTTATCTGGAAACACCATATATTTT
NA,TRBJ1-1,TRBV29-1,NA,CSVRFGRGNTEAFF,TGCAGCGTGAGGTTTGGGCGGGGGAACACTGAAGCTTTCTTT
NA,TRBJ2-4,TRBV4-3,NA,CASSQDIGVQNIQYF,TGCGCCAGCAGCCAAGATATAGGGGTCCAAAACATTCAGTACTTC
NA,TRBJ2-7,TRBV5-6,NA,CASSLLRKRYEQYF,TGTGCCAGCAGCTTGTTGAGAAAACGCTACGAGCAGTACTTC
NA,TRBJ1-6,TRBV2,NA,CASRPDRFNNSPLHF,TGTGCCAGCCGTCCCGACAGGTTTAATAATTCACCCCTCCACTTT
NA,TRBJ1-1,TRBV4-2,TRBD1,CASSHNYRDSEAFF,TGTGCCAGCAGCCACAACTATAGGGACAGTGAAGCTTTCTTT
NA,TRBJ1-1,TRBV3-1/TRBV3-2,NA,CASEAIGGSEAFF,TGTGCCAGTGAAGCTATCGGCGGTAGTGAAGCTTTCTTT
NA,TRBJ2-1,TRBV6-4,NA,CASSVLDSYEQFF,TGTGCCAGCAGTGTCCTAGATTCCTATGAGCAGTTCTTC
NA,TRBJ1-2,TRBV4-1,NA,CASSQEWASNYGYTF,TGCGCCAGCAGCCAAGAGTGGGCCTCCAACTATGGCTACACCTTC
few,TRBJ1-1,TRBV6-1,NA,CASSEGVVRLNTEAFF,TGTGCCAGCAGTGAAGGGGTGGTTAGATTGAACACTGAAGCTTTCTTT
NA,TRBJ2-7,TRBV5-1,NA,CASSLGQPPSYEQYF,TGCGCCAGCAGCTTGGGACAGCCACCATCCTACGAGCAGTACTTC
NA,TRBJ1-6,TRBV6-2/TRBV6-3,NA,CASSYPRVKNSPLHF,TGTGCCAGCAGTTACCCAAGGGTGAAGAATTCACCCCTCCACTTT
NA,TRBJ2-3,TRBV7-9,TRBD2,CASSSLAGLGDTQYF,TGTGCCAGCAGCTCATTAGCGGGGCTCGGAGATACGCAGTATTTT
NA,TRBJ1-6,TRBV7-2,NA,CASSLVGANSPLHF,TGTGCCAGCAGCTTAGTTGGCGCTAATTCACCCCTCCACTTT
NA,TRBJ2-1,TRBV6-6,NA,CASSQQGASYNEQFF,TGTGCCAGCAGCCAACAGGGCGCGTCTTACAATGAGCAGTTCTTC
NA,TRBJ2-2,TRBV7-9,NA,CASSSAGSGELFF,TGTGCCAGCAGCTCCGCAGGGTCCGGGGAGCTGTTTTTT
NA,TRBJ1-2,TRBV4-1,TRBD1,CASSQAVTGGNYGYTF,TGCGCCAGCAGCCAAGCCGTAACAGGGGGCAACTATGGCTACACCTTC
NA,TRBJ1-5,TRBV19,NA,CASRQGNQPQHF,TGTGCCAGTAGGCAGGGCAATCAGCCCCAGCATTTT
NA,TRBJ2-1,TRBV28,TRBD2,CSSLERGSYNEQFF,TGTTCCTCCCTGGAGCGGGGGTCCTACAATGAGCAGTTCTTC
NA,TRBJ1-6,TRBV2,NA,CASSLGPTMSYNSPLHF,TGTGCCAGCAGCCTGGGACCGACGATGTCCTATAATTCACCCCTCCACTTT
NA,TRBJ1-1,TRBV7-3,NA,CASSLTGTEAFF,TGTGCCAGCAGCTTAACCGGGACTGAAGCTTTCTTT
NA,TRBJ1-2,TRBV11-1,NA,CASSPGARNYGYTF,TGTGCCAGCAGTCCAGGAGCCAGGAACTATGGCTACACCTTC
NA,TRBJ2-1,TRBV15,TRBD2,CATSRLTGGALGHEQFF,TGTGCCACCAGCAGACTAACCGGGGGGGCCTTAGGACATGAGCAGTTCTTC
NA,TRBJ1-3,TRBV20-1,NA,CSASPRAGPYGNTIYF,TGCAGTGCTAGTCCCCGAGCCGGACCCTATGGAAACACCATATATTTT
NA,TRBJ2-1,TRBV5-4,NA,CASSRTENEQFF,TGTGCCAGCAGCCGGACGGAAAATGAGCAGTTCTTC
NA,TRBJ1-2,TRBV29-1,NA,CSVEPRGIVGDGYTF,TGCAGCGTTGAGCCCAGGGGTATAGTAGGAGATGGCTACACCTTC
NA,TRBJ2-2,TRBV7-9,NA,CASRSSNTGELFF,TGTGCCAGCAGATCTAGTAACACCGGGGAGCTGTTTTTT
NA,TRBJ1-1,TRBV18,TRBD1,CASSPDLSGTGGTNTEAFF,TGTGCCAGCTCACCAGATTTGTCCGGAACAGGGGGGACGAACACTGAAGCTTTCTTT
NA,TRBJ2-3,TRBV11-3,NA,CASSLIGGDTQYF,TGTGCCAGCAGCTTAATAGGGGGAGATACGCAGTATTTT
NA,TRBJ1-2,TRBV5-4,NA,CASSLAGSPGGYTF,TGTGCCAGCAGCTTGGCCGGGTCACCGGGGGGCTACACCTTC
NA,TRBJ1-2,TRBV19,TRBD1,CASSWDREDYGYTF,TGTGCCAGTAGTTGGGACAGGGAGGACTATGGCTACACCTTC
NA,TRBJ2-5,TRBV3-1/TRBV3-2,NA,CASSQNVGSQETQYF,TGTGCCAGCAGCCAAAATGTGGGTTCACAAGAGACCCAGTACTTC
NA,TRBJ2-1,TRBV7-3,TRBD2,CASSLTSGGHNNEQFF,TGTGCCAGCAGCCTTACCTCGGGGGGGCATAACAATGAGCAGTTCTTC
NA,TRBJ1-2,TRBV29-1,NA,CSVLGVVGYGYTF,TGCAGCGTTCTAGGGGTAGTGGGCTATGGCTACACCTTC
NA,TRBJ2-5,TRBV19,NA,CASRQGRETQYF,TGTGCCAGTAGACAGGGACGAGAGACCCAGTACTTC
NA,TRBJ1-2,TRBV3-1/TRBV3-2,NA,CASSQEGTNYGYTF,TGTGCCAGCAGCCAAGAGGGCACTAACTATGGCTACACCTTC
NA,TRBJ2-2,TRBV6-5,NA,CASSLYFGGELFF,TGTGCCAGCAGTTTATACTTTGGCGGGGAGCTGTTTTTT
NA,TRBJ2-5,TRBV5-1,NA,CASSLGSKLGETQYF,TGCGCCAGCAGCTTGGGCAGTAAACTGGGAGAGACCCAGTACTTC
once,TRBJ1-2,TRBV28,NA,CASISPGTTASRGYGYTF,TGTGCCAGCATTTCCCCCGGGACAACCGCCTCCCGGGGGTATGGCTACACCTTC
NA,TRBJ1-1,TRBV23-1,NA,CASIEGLSFMNTEAFF,TGCGCCAGCATCGAGGGACTCTCTTTCATGAACACTGAAGCTTTCTTT
NA,TRBJ2-5,TRBV30,NA,CAWKQVATQYF,TGTGCCTGGAAACAGGTGGCGACCCAGTACTTC
NA,TRBJ2-7,TRBV7-2,NA,CASSLVSLGEQYF,TGTGCCAGCAGCTTAGTATCTCTTGGCGAGCAGTACTTC
NA,TRBJ2-7,TRBV4-1,NA,CASSHAGSAYEQYF,TGCGCCAGCAGCCACGCGGGATCGGCCTACGAGCAGTACTTC
once,TRBJ2-2,TRBV5-1,TRBD1,CASSLGDRSNTGELFF,TGCGCCAGCAGCTTGGGGGACAGGAGCAACACCGGGGAGCTGTTTTTT
NA,TRBJ1-6,TRBV6-5,NA,CASSRDTWENSPLHF,TGTGCCAGCAGCCGAGACACTTGGGAAAATTCACCCCTCCACTTT
NA,TRBJ1-1,TRBV27,NA,CASSLSSMVTEAFF,TGTGCCAGCAGTTTATCTAGTATGGTCACTGAAGCTTTCTTT
NA,TRBJ1-1,TRBV5-1,NA,CASSSGRGGADTEAFF,TGCGCCAGCAGCTCTGGTCGGGGGGGCGCGGACACTGAAGCTTTCTTT
NA,TRBJ2-7,TRBV25-1,NA,CASGVLWVEQYF,TGTGCCAGCGGGGTTCTCTGGGTCGAGCAGTACTTC
NA,TRBJ2-4,TRBV19,NA,CASQELGVHKNIQYF,TGTGCCAGTCAGGAATTAGGGGTCCACAAAAACATTCAGTACTTC